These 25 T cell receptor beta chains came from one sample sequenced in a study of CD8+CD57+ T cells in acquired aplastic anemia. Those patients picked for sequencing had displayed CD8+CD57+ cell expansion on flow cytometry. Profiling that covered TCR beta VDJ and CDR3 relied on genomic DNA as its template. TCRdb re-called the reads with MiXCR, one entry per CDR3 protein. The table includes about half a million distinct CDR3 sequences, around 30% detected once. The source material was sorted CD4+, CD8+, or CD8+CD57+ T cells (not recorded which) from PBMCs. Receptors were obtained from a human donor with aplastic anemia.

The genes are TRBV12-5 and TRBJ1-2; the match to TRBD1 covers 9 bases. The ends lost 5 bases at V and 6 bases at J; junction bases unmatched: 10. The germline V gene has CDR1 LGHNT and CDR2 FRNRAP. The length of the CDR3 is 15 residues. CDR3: CASGPPGQGSNGYTF. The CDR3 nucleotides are TGTGCTAGTGGTCCCCCGGGACAGGGCTCCAATGGCTACACCTTC.

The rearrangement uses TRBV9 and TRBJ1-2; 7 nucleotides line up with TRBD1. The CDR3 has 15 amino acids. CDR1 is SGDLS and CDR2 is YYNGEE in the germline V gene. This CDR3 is CTWSVRQGEGYGYTF. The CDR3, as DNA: TGTACCTGGAGTGTACGACAGGGTGAGGGCTATGGCTACACCTTC.

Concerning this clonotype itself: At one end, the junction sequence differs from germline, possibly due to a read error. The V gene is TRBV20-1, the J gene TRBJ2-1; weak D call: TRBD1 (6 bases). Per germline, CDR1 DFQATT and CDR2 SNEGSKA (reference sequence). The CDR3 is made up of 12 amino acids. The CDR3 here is CSARDPWDKPLF. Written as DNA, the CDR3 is TGCAGTGCTAGAGATCCATGGGACAAACCTCTCTTC.

The CDR3 protein is CSAISEGNYEQYF. The CDR3 DNA sequence: TGCAGTGCCATCAGTGAGGGTAACTACGAGCAGTACTTC. V and J are TRBV20-1 and TRBJ2-7, with a weak D call TRBD2 (5 bases). V was clipped by 6 bases and J by 3 bases, with 15 bases between them. Germline V lookup: CDR1 DFQATT, CDR2 SNEGSKA (reference sequence). The CDR3 loop spans 13 amino acids.

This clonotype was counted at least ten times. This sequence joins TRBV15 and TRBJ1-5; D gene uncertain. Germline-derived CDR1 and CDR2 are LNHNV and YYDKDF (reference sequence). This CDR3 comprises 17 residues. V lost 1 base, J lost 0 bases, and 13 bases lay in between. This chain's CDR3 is CATSRVWQAVSNQPQHF. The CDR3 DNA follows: TGTGCCACCAGCAGAGTCTGGCAGGCCGTTAGCAATCAGCCCCAGCATTTT.

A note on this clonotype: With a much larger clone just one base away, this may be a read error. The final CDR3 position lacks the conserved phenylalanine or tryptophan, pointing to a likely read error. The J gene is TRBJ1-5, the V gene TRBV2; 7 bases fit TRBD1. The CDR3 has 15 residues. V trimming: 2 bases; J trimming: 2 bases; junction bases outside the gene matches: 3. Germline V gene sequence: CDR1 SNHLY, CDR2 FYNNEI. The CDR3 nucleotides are TGTGCCAGCAGTGAAAGGGGGCTTGGCAATCAGCCCCAGCATCTT. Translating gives CASSERGLGNQPQHL.

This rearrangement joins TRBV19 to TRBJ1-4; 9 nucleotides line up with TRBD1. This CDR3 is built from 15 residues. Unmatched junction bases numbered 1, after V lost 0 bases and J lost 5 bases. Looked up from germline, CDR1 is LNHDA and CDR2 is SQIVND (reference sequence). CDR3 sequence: CASSIETGGNEKLFF. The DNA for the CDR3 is TGTGCCAGTAGTATAGAAACAGGGGGCAATGAAAAACTGTTTTTT. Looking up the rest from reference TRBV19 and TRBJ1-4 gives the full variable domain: DGGITQSPKYLFRKEGQNVTLSCEQNLNHDAMYWYRQDPGQGLRLIYYSQIVNDFQKGDIAEGYSVSREKKESFPLTVTSAQKNPTAFYLCASSIETGGNEKLFFGSGTQLSVL.

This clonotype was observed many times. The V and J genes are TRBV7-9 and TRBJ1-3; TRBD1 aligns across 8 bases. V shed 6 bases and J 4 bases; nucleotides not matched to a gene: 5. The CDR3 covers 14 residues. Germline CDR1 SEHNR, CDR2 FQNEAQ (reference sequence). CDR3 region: CASRSDREGNTIYF. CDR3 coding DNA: TGTGCCAGCAGGTCGGACAGGGAGGGAAACACCATATATTTT.

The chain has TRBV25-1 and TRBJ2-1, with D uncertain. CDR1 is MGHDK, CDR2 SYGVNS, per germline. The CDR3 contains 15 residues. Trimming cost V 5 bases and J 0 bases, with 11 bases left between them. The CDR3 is CASSSMGYSYNEQFF. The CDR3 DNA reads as TGTGCCAGCAGTTCTATGGGATACTCCTACAATGAGCAGTTCTTC.

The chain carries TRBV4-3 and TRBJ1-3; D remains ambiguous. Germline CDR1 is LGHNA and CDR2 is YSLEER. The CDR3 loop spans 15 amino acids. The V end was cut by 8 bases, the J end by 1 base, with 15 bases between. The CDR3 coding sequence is TGCGCCAGCGCGTACCTTCACGGGTCTGGAAACACCATATATTTT. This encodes CASAYLHGSGNTIYF.

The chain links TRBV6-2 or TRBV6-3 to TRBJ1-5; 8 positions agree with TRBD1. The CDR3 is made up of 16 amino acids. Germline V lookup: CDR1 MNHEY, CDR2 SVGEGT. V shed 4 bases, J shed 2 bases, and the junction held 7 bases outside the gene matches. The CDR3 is CASSSHEGQGNQPQHF. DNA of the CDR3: TGTGCCAGCAGTTCACACGAGGGACAGGGCAATCAGCCCCAGCATTTT.

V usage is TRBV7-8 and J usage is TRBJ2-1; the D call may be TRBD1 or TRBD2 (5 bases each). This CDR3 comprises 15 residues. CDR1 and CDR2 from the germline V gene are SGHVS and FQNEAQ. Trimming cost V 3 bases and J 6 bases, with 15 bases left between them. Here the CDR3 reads CASSFEGYVSNEQFF. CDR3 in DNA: TGTGCCAGCAGCTTTGAGGGGTACGTCTCCAATGAGCAGTTCTTC.

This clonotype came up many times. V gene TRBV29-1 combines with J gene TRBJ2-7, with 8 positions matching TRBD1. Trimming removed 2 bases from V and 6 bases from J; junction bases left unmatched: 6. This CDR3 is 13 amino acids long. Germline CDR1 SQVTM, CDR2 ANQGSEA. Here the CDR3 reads CSVETGGHREQYF. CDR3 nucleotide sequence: TGCAGCGTTGAAACAGGGGGGCATCGCGAGCAGTACTTC.

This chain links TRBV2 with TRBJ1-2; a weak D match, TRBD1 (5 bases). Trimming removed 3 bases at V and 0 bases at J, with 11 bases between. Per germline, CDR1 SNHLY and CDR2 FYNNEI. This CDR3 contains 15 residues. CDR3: CASSEVGGPNYGYTF. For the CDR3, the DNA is TGTGCCAGCAGTGAGGTGGGGGGACCTAACTATGGCTACACCTTC.

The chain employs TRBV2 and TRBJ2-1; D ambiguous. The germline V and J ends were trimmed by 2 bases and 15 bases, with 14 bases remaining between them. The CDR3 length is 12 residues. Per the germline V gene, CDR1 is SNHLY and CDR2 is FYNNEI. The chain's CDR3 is CASSEFQPSPFF. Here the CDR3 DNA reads TGTGCCAGCAGTGAATTCCAACCGAGTCCGTTCTTC.

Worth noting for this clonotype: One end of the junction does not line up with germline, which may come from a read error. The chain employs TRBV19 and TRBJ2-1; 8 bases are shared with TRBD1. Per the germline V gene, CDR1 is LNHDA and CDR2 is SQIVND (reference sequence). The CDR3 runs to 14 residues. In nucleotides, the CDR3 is TGCGCCAGTAGACTACAGGGGGAATACAATGAGCAGTTCTTC. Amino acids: CASRLQGEYNEQFF. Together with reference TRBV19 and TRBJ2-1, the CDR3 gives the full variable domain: DGGITQSPKYLFRKEGQNVTLSCEQNLNHDAMYWYRQDPGQGLRLIYYSQIVNDFQKGDIAEGYSVSREKKESFPLTVTSAQKNPTAFYLCASRLQGEYNEQFFGPGTRLTVL.

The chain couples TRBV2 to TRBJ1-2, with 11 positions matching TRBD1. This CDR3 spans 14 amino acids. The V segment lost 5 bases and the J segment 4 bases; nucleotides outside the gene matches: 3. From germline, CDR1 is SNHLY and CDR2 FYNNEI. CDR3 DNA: TGTGCCAGCAGTCAGGACAGGGGGCCCTATGGCTACACCTTC. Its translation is CASSQDRGPYGYTF.

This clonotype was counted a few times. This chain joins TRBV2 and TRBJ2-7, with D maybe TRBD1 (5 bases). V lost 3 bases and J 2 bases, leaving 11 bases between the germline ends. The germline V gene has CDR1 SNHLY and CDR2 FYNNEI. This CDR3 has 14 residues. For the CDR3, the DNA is TGTGCCAGCAGTGATGACCAGGGTGCCTACGAGCAGTACTTC. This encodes CASSDDQGAYEQYF.

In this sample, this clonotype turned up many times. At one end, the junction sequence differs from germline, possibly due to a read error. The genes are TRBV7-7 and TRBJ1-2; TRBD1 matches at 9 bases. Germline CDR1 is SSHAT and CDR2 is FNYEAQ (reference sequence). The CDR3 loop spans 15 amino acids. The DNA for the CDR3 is TGTGCTAGCAGCGTGAGGGACAGGGCGGGCTATGGCTACACCTTC. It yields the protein CASSVRDRAGYGYTF.

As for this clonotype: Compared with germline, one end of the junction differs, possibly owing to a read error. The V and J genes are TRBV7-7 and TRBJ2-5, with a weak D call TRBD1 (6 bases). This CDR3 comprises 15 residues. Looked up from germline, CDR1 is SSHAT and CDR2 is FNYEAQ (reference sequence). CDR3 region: CASSLGGQIQETQYF. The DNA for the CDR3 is TGTGCTAGCAGCTTAGGAGGACAGATCCAAGAGACCCAGTACTTC.

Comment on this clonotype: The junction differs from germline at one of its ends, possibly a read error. CDR3 amino acids: CASSFWGAYETQYF. The CDR3 bases are TGTGCCAGCAGCTTCTGGGGGGCCTACGAGACCCAGTACTTC. V usage is TRBV5-3 and J usage is TRBJ2-5; either TRBD1 or TRBD2 may fit D (6 bases each). TRBV5-3 is marked as an open reading frame, function uncertain. This CDR3 is built from 14 residues.

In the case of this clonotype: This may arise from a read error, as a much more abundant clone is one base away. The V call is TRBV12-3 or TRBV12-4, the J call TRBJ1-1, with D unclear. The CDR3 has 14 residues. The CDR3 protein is CTSSLLQQNTEAFF. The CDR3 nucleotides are TGTACCAGCAGTTTATTACAACAGAACACTGAAGCTTTCTTT.

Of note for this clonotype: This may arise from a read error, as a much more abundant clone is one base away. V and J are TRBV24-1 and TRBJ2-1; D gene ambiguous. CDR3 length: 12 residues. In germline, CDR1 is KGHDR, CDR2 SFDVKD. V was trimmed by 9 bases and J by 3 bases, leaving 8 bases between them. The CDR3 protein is CATGGRYNEQFF. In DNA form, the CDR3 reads TGTGCCACCGGTGGACGCTACAATGAGCAGTTCTTC.

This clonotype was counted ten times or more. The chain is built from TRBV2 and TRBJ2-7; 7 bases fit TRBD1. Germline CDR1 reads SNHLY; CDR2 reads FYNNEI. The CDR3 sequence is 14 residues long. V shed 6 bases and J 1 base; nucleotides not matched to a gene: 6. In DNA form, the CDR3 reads TGTGCCAGCAGCGGACAGGTTCGGTCCTACGAGCAGTACTTC. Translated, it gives CASSGQVRSYEQYF. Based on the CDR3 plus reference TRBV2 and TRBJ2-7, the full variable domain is EPEVTQTPSHQVTQMGQEVILRCVPISNHLYFYWYRQILGQKVEFLVSFYNNEISEKSEIFDDQFSVERPDGSNFTLKIRSTKLEDSAMYFCASSGQVRSYEQYFGPGTRLTVT.

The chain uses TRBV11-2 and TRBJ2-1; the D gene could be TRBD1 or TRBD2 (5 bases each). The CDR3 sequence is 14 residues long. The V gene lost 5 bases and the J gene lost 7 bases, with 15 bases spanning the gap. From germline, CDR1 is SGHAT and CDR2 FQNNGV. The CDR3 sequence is CASSGGSWPNEQFF. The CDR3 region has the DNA TGTGCCAGCAGCGGGGGTTCGTGGCCTAATGAGCAGTTCTTC.